The 9 T cell receptor beta chains given below trace back to one sample, sequenced in a study of blood T cell repertoires in COVID-19. Sequenced by immunoSEQ multiplex PCR; TCRdb stores in-frame clones only, minus some. The sample shows hundreds of thousands of clones, around 87% of them seen only once. Sequencing used peripheral blood. All receptors come from a man in his fifties or sixties who had recovered from COVID-19.

This clone was found once. V is TRBV11-3 and J is TRBJ2-3; TRBD2 is a possible D gene (5 bases). Germline lookup yields CDR1 SGHNT and CDR2 YENEEA. Between the trimmed V and J ends, which lost 4 bases and 0 bases, there was a span of 11 bases. CDR3 length equals 15 residues. The CDR3 loop reads CASSSTRWSTDTQYF. DNA of the CDR3: TGTGCCAGCAGCTCAACTAGATGGAGCACAGATACGCAGTATTTT.

This chain connects TRBV28 to TRBJ1-1; 8 bases are a match to TRBD1. This CDR3 spans 14 amino acids. The junction had 7 bases not matched to a gene; V was cut back by 5 bases and J by 5 bases. Germline lookup yields CDR1 MDHEN and CDR2 SYDVKM. This CDR3 is CASSPAGGWTEAFF. The CDR3 DNA is TGTGCCAGCAGTCCCGCAGGGGGCTGGACTGAAGCTTTCTTT.

CDR3 protein: CASSPRLTNNEQFF. The CDR3 coding sequence is TGTGCCAGCAGCCCTAGACTAACCAACAATGAGCAGTTCTTC. The chain carries TRBV28 and TRBJ2-1; TRBD2 might be the D (5 bases). This CDR3 contains 14 residues. CDR1 and CDR2 (germline): MDHEN, SYDVKM. The V gene lost 6 bases and the J gene lost 5 bases, with 14 bases spanning the gap.

V gene TRBV6-1 combines with J gene TRBJ1-2, with D unclear. CDR1 and CDR2 (germline): MNHNS, SASEGT. This CDR3 comprises 14 residues. The ends were cut back, 0 bases at V and 5 bases at J, with 10 bases in the middle. The CDR3 DNA reads as TGTGCCAGCAGTGAAGCGGGAGGGATGTATGGCTACACCTTC. This sequence encodes CASSEAGGMYGYTF.

V gene TRBV21-1 combines with J gene TRBJ2-3; TRBD1 was called by the table and not checked on the DNA. TRBV21-1 is a pseudogene segment. The CDR3 runs 18 residues. CDR3 loop: CASSKGNSGQPSTDTQYF. The CDR3, as DNA: TGTGCCAGCAGCAAGGGGAATTCAGGACAGCCGAGCACAGATACGCAGTATTTT.

CDR3 DNA: TGTGCCAGCTCACCACGGCAGCGGGAGTACAATGAGCAGTTCTTC. Translating gives CASSPRQREYNEQFF. The V gene is TRBV18, the J gene TRBJ2-1, with 8 bases matching TRBD2. Germline trimming cut 1 base from V and 4 bases from J; bases unmatched to any gene: 3. CDR1 and CDR2 from the germline V gene are KGHSH and LQKENI. The CDR3 has 15 amino acids.

The chain uses TRBV24-1 and TRBJ2-3; 7 positions agree with TRBD1. Germline CDR1 and CDR2: KGHDR and SFDVKD. This CDR3 has 15 residues. The ends lost 3 bases at V and 3 bases at J; junction bases unmatched: 5. The CDR3 bases are TGTGCCACCAGTGATCCGTCGACAGGGACAGATACGCAGTATTTT. As protein: CATSDPSTGTDTQYF.

The gene calls are TRBV4-2 and TRBJ1-1, with D possibly being TRBD1 (6 bases). CDR3 length: 14 residues. V lost 0 bases and J 4 bases, leaving 9 bases between the germline ends. The germline CDR1 and CDR2 sequences are LGHNA and YNFKEQ. The CDR3 is CASSQDPGVTEAFF. The CDR3 bases are TGTGCCAGCAGCCAAGATCCAGGGGTCACTGAAGCTTTCTTT.

The chain combines TRBV28 with TRBJ1-2; D is unresolved. Germline CDR1 and CDR2: MDHEN and SYDVKM. With 1 base removed from V and 0 bases from J, the gap between germline ends came to 12 bases. This CDR3 is 16 amino acids long. In DNA form, the CDR3 reads TGTGCCAGCAGTTTATTGGCGGATACGGCTAACTATGGCTACACCTTC. This encodes CASSLLADTANYGYTF.